This T cell receptor (beta chain) was captured by sequencing in a study of PD-1 blockade in classical Hodgkin lymphoma. Per germline, CDR1 GTSNPN and CDR2 SVGIG (reference sequence). V lost 8 bases and J 6 bases, leaving 19 bases between the germline ends. CDR3 length equals 13 residues. General study points: Complete responders possessed baseline diversity comparable to newly diagnosed patients. Exclusion was the outcome for patients who began nivolumab under 1 year after ASCT.

Comments on this clone: Its specificity is not known.

Measured with immunoSEQ multiplex PCR; TCRdb has only the in-frame clones, and not every one. The sample has about 53,000 clones; approximately 81% are singletons. Every patient relapsed after autologous stem cell transplantation, and brentuximab vedotin exposure varied. The sequenced sample was peripheral blood mononuclear cells (PBMCs), obtained at baseline. The rearrangement joins TRBV30 to TRBJ2-5; D possibly corresponds to TRBD1 (5 bases). The TCR sequence derives from a human donor with classical Hodgkin lymphoma. CDR3 coding DNA: TGTGCCACTTCTGAAAAGGGGATCAAGACCCAGTACTTC. It encodes CATSEKGIKTQYF.